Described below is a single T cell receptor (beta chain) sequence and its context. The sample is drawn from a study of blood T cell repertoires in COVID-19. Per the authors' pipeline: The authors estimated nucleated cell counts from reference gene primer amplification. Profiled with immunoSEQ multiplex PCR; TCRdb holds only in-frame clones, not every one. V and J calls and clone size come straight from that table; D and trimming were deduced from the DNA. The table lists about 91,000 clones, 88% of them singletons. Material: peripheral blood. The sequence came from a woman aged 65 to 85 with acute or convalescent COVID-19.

The CDR3 DNA sequence: TGTGCCAGCGGCCCAGGGGTGCAGGCCACCGGGGAGCTGTTTTTT. Translation gives CASGPGVQATGELFF. The chain links TRBV27 to TRBJ2-2, with a weak D call TRBD1 (6 bases). The CDR3 totals 15 residues. V was trimmed by 8 bases and J by 4 bases, leaving 17 bases between them. Germline assignment: CDR1 MNHEY and CDR2 SMNVEV (reference sequence).